These T cell receptor beta chains were read from a single sample in a study of CD8+ T cells in alopecia areata. Clones were sequenced by immunoSEQ multiplex PCR, and TCRdb holds only the in-frame ones, with some missing. Counted here are some 5,000 clones, roughly 64% occurring once; the ten biggest clones make up approximately 10%. Sequencing used skin, obtained at week 0. The receptors stem from a human donor with alopecia areata. Both conserved end residues are part of each CDR3. D genes are given only for firm matches. Clone size appears in some rows only: once, few, many, or a class for an expanded clone.

V	D	size	J	DNA	CDR3
TRBV6-5	-	few	TRBJ2-5	TGTGCCAGCAGTTACTTGGCCCAAGAGACCCAGTACTTC	CASSYLAQETQYF
TRBV19	-	-	TRBJ2-2	TGTGCCAGTAGACCGGGACCGACGAACACCGGGGAGCTGTTTTTT	CASRPGPTNTGELFF
TRBV7-9	-	once	TRBJ2-5	TGTGCCAGCAGCTATCGACAAGAGACCCAGTACTTC	CASSYRQETQYF
TRBV5-1	TRBD1	-	TRBJ2-6	TGCGCCAGCAGCTGGACAGGGGACTCTGGGGCCAACGTCCTGACTTTC	CASSWTGDSGANVLTF
TRBV5-1	-	few	TRBJ2-3	TGCGCCAGCAGCCGCGCGACGATGGATACGCAGTATTTT	CASSRATMDTQYF
TRBV6-6	-	-	TRBJ2-7	TGTGCCAGCAGCCCGGGACCCCGAGGTCGGCAGTACTTC	CASSPGPRGRQYF
TRBV25-1	-	-	TRBJ2-3	TGTGCCAGCAGTGAATGGAGGGGGGGCCGACAGGTAGCAGATACGCAGTATTTT	CASSEWRGGRQVADTQYF
TRBV28	-	-	TRBJ1-2	TGTGCCAGCAGTTTATCGGGACAACGGTATGGCTACACCTTC	CASSLSGQRYGYTF
TRBV19	-	-	TRBJ2-7	TGTGCCAGTAGTATAAGGGGCGGGGTCGGAGACGAGCAGTACTTC	CASSIRGGVGDEQYF
TRBV27	TRBD1	-	TRBJ1-1	TGTGCCAGCAGTCAAATCGGACAGGGGCACCAGAACACTGAAGCTTTCTTT	CASSQIGQGHQNTEAFF
TRBV7-6	TRBD1	once	TRBJ1-4	TGTGCCAGCAGCTTAGGGGTGACAGGGAAAAATGAAAAACTGTTTTTT	CASSLGVTGKNEKLFF